This record looks at one T cell receptor (beta chain) sequence and its context. The data belong to a study of blood T cell repertoires in COVID-19. Study-wide context: Some COVID-19 samples were acute and others convalescent; all came from the United States, Italy and Spain.

Trimming took 1 base from V and 6 from J; bases not matched to a gene: 12. The CDR3 totals 16 residues. In germline, CDR1 is LGHNT, CDR2 FRNRAP. Data came from immunoSEQ multiplex PCR; TCRdb stores just in-frame clones and leaves some out. The sample yields about 480,000 clones, roughly nine tenths seen once. This sequence joins TRBV12-5 and TRBJ2-7; 7 nucleotides line up with TRBD1. Source material: peripheral blood. This TCR was recovered from a woman between 50 and 59 years old with COVID-19, enrolled during active disease. CDR3 residues: CASGLGHSGTAPEQYF. The CDR3 DNA reads TGTGCTAGTGGTTTGGGTCACTCCGGGACAGCACCCGAGCAGTACTTC.